A selection of T cell receptor beta chains follows, all from one sample in a study of Ad26.COV2.S vaccination and SARS-CoV-2 variants. Using immunoSEQ multiplex PCR, the repertoire was profiled, and TCRdb retains in-frame clones only, with some absent. The table has approximately 480,000 clones, around nine tenths seen once; the top ten hold around 13%. Sequencing was performed on peripheral blood, taken in a trial of Ad26.COV2.S vaccine versus placebo. The source of these receptors is a person between 18 and 60 years old who received the Ad26.COV2.S COVID-19 vaccine or a placebo. Each CDR3 is given with its conserved first and last residue.

TRBV6-6	TRBJ1-2	CASSPNRDRSSGGYTF
TRBV7-9	TRBJ2-1	CASSYRLAGGNEQFF
TRBV7-2	TRBJ2-2	CASSYDRRVFGELFF
TRBV9	TRBJ2-2	CASSVVVGTGELFF
TRBV15	TRBJ2-7	CATSRDHQGVNEQYF
TRBV5-1	TRBJ2-7	CASSLTSGGSEQYF
TRBV19	TRBJ2-5	CASSIGGTSGKSYQETQYF
TRBV5-6	TRBJ1-4	CASSLVGRANEKLFF
TRBV5-1	TRBJ1-2	CASSLGTGRANGYTF
TRBV9	TRBJ2-5	CASSVGGSGQAGALETQYF
TRBV3-1/TRBV3-2	TRBJ2-3	CASSQVAGSRVDTQYF
TRBV15	TRBJ2-7	CATSRGGVTYEQYF
TRBV9	TRBJ1-1	CASSPGVNTEAFF
TRBV28	TRBJ2-3	CASSFGGVGTDTQYF
TRBV5-6	TRBJ1-1	CASSLNTEAFF
TRBV15	TRBJ1-4	CATSRGRGRGEKLFF
TRBV6-5	TRBJ2-1	CASSRDSGGDEQFF
TRBV28	TRBJ1-6	CASSGRTGGNSPLHF
TRBV7-3	TRBJ2-1	CASRRTRNDNEQFF
TRBV11-2	TRBJ2-7	CASSFGPHEQYF
TRBV7-2	TRBJ2-1	CASSLPKGSNEQFF
TRBV28	TRBJ2-7	CASIAGSLAEKQYF
TRBV28	TRBJ1-2	CASSTRDIYGYTF
TRBV19	TRBJ2-3	CASRHMARSDTQYF
TRBV11-2	TRBJ2-1	CASSTRPPTSGNSYEQFF
TRBV6-2/TRBV6-3	TRBJ2-2	CASSYDGGRSPGELFF
TRBV5-8	TRBJ1-1	CASSLLRYTEAFF
TRBV6-5	TRBJ2-7	CASRAGTGGLEQYF
TRBV6-5	TRBJ2-5	CASSYGTGFRWETQYF
TRBV7-9	TRBJ2-3	CASSLDGRYTDTQYF
TRBV4-1	TRBJ1-5	CASSQGFYSNQPQHF
TRBV28	TRBJ2-2	CAGSGRWDTGELFF
TRBV6-2/TRBV6-3	TRBJ1-1	CASSYETGSAEAFF
TRBV4-3	TRBJ1-1	CASSQDTGQGNTEAFF
TRBV30	TRBJ1-2	CAWSWAPLNYGYTF
TRBV30	TRBJ1-4	CAWSGLGPPSGANEKLFF
TRBV28	TRBJ1-1	CASRGHLNTEAFF
TRBV19	TRBJ2-2	CASSTQRTSGAAGELFF
TRBV10-3	TRBJ2-3	CAISEGPTRTDTQYF
TRBV5-4	TRBJ1-2	CASSLDGYGYTF
TRBV6-5	TRBJ2-1	CATKERTSLYNEQFF